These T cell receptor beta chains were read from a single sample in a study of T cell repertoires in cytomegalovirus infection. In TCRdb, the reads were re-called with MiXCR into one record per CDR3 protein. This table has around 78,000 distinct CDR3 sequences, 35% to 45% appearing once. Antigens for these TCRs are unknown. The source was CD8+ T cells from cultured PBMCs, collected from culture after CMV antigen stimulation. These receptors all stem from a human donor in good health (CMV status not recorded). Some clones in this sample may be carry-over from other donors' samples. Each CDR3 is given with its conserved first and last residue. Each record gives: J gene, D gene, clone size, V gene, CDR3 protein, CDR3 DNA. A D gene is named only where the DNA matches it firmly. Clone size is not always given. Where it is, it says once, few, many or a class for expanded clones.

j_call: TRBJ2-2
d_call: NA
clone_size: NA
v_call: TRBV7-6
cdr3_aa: CASSLALLAQGSNTGELFF
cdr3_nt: TGTGCCAGCAGCTTAGCGCTCCTCGCCCAGGGGTCGAACACCGGGGAGCTGTTTTTT

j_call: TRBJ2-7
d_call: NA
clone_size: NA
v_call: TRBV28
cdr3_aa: CASSTPRNEQYF
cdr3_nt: TGTGCCAGCAGCACCCCCAGAAACGAGCAGTACTTC

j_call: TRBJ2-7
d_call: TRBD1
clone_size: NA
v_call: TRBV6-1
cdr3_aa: CASSEYRGDEQYF
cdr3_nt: TGTGCCAGCAGTGAATACAGGGGCGACGAGCAGTACTTC

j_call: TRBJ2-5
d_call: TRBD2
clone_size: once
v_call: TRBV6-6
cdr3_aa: CASSYERGGRETQYF
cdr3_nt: TGTGCCAGCAGTTACGAGCGGGGGGGCCGTGAGACCCAGTACTTC

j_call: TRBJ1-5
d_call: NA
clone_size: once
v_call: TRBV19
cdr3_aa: CASSILSGQPQHF
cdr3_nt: TGTGCCAGTAGTATACTAAGCGGCCAGCCCCAGCATTTT

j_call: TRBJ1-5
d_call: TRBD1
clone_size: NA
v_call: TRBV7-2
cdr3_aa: CASSSLTGAGQPQHF
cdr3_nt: TGTGCCAGCAGCTCCTTGACAGGGGCGGGTCAGCCCCAGCATTTT

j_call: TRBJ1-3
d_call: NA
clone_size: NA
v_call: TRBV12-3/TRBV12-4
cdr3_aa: CASGVSRNTIYF
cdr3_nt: TGTGCTTCAGGGGTGAGCCGAAACACCATATATTTT

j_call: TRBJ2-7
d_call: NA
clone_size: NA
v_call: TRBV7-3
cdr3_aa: CASSLNPGHPSAGEQYF
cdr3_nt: TGTGCCAGCAGCTTAAATCCAGGGCACCCCTCAGCCGGCGAGCAGTACTTC

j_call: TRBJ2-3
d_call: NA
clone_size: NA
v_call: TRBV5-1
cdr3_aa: CASSLWSAARGTDTQYF
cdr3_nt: TGCGCCAGCAGCTTGTGGTCAGCCGCCCGTGGGACAGATACGCAGTATTTT

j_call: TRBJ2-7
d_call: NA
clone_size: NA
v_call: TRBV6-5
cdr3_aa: CASSYSRGGNYEQYF
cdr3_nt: TGTGCCAGCAGTTACTCGAGAGGGGGAAACTACGAGCAGTACTTC

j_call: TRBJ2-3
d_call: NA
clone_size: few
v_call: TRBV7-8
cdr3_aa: CASSLTGVSTDTQYF
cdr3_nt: TGTGCCAGCAGCCTGACAGGTGTCAGCACAGATACGCAGTATTTT